Listed below are T cell receptor beta chains from one sample, sequenced in a study of T-cell memory formation after mild COVID-19. TCRdb ran MiXCR on the 5' RACE reads and lists one entry per CDR3 protein. This table holds over 250,000 distinct CDR3 sequences, around a sixth found once. Sequences were obtained from PBMCs or a T cell subset sorted from them (not recorded which). The receptor source for this set is a man aged 18 to 29 who had mild COVID-19 (a few samples of this study predate the infection). Cell type and time point are not known. Both conserved end residues are part of each CDR3. The D gene is left open where the match is weak. Only some rows state a clone size, as once, few, many or a class for expanded clones.

TRBJ2-5,few,-,TRBV18,CASSPTMTEETQYF,TGTGCCAGCTCACCAACGATGACAGAAGAGACCCAGTACTTC
TRBJ2-2,few,TRBD1,TRBV6-2/TRBV6-3,CASSYLGQGNTGELFF,TGTGCCAGCAGTTACTTGGGACAGGGGAACACCGGGGAGCTGTTTTTT
TRBJ1-5,few,-,TRBV12-3/TRBV12-4,CASGKGQPQHF,TGTGCCAGCGGAAAAGGTCAGCCCCAGCATTTT
TRBJ2-4,few,TRBD2,TRBV7-2,CASSLSGTTIQYF,TGTGCCAGCAGCTTGTCCGGGACTACAATTCAGTACTTC
TRBJ1-2,-,-,TRBV5-4,CASSFSRAAGYTF,TGTGCCAGCAGCTTCTCCAGGGCTGCCGGCTACACCTTC
TRBJ2-1,-,TRBD1,TRBV7-2,CASSPSRDRGYNEQFF,TGTGCCAGCAGCCCGAGTAGGGACAGGGGCTACAATGAGCAGTTCTTC
TRBJ2-7,few,-,TRBV18,CASSPRLTDYEQYF,TGTGCCAGCTCACCACGATTGACGGACTACGAGCAGTACTTC
TRBJ1-1,many,TRBD1,TRBV20-1,CSARGGQWNTEAFF,TGCAGTGCTAGAGGGGGACAGTGGAACACTGAAGCTTTCTTT
TRBJ2-1,few,TRBD2,TRBV29-1,CSVEGKAGASSYNEQFF,TGCAGCGTTGAAGGAAAAGCGGGGGCGAGCTCCTACAATGAGCAGTTCTTC
TRBJ2-7,-,-,TRBV29-1,CSVGGDTYEQYF,TGCAGCGTTGGAGGGGACACCTACGAGCAGTACTTC
TRBJ2-5,few,TRBD1,TRBV28,CASSLTRQGTETQYF,TGTGCCAGCAGTTTAACCCGACAGGGGACGGAGACCCAGTACTTC
TRBJ2-2,few,TRBD1,TRBV9,CASSETGTGGTGELFF,TGTGCCAGCAGCGAAACCGGGACAGGGGGCACCGGGGAGCTGTTTTTT
TRBJ1-2,once,TRBD1,TRBV27,CASRPLDRGGGYTF,TGTGCCAGCAGACCACTCGACAGGGGGGGCGGCTACACCTTC
TRBJ2-7,-,TRBD1,TRBV7-9,CASSPITGVRDEQYF,TGTGCCAGCAGCCCGATTACAGGGGTTAGGGACGAGCAGTACTTC
TRBJ1-1,-,-,TRBV18,CASSHSPGLDTEAFF,TGTGCCAGCTCACATAGCCCAGGGTTGGACACTGAAGCTTTCTTT
TRBJ1-1,few,-,TRBV5-8,CASSRKPNTEAFF,TGTGCCAGCAGCCGGAAACCGAACACTGAAGCTTTCTTT
TRBJ2-7,-,-,TRBV4-3,CASSQESRAYEQYF,TGCGCCAGCAGCCAAGAGTCCAGGGCGTACGAGCAGTACTTC
TRBJ2-1,once,-,TRBV3-1,CASSQGQRNNEQFF,TGTGCCAGCAGCCAAGGGCAGCGTAACAATGAGCAGTTCTTC
TRBJ2-3,-,TRBD2,TRBV4-3,CASSQAPTSGGTDTQYF,TGCGCCAGCAGCCAAGCCCCTACTAGCGGGGGCACAGATACGCAGTATTTT
TRBJ2-3,few,-,TRBV28,CASSRFRGAGDTQYF,TGTGCCAGCAGCCGGTTCAGGGGGGCCGGAGATACGCAGTATTTT
TRBJ2-5,few,TRBD1,TRBV7-9,CASSAWTGARETQYF,TGTGCCAGCAGCGCCTGGACAGGGGCGCGGGAGACCCAGTACTTC
TRBJ1-6,-,TRBD1,TRBV25-1,CASSAWDSPWAPLHF,TGTGCCAGCAGCGCCTGGGACAGTCCTTGGGCACCCCTCCACTTT
TRBJ1-4,few,-,TRBV9,CASSAGTWGEKLFF,TGTGCCAGCAGCGCCGGGACATGGGGTGAAAAACTGTTTTTT
TRBJ1-5,few,-,TRBV7-9,CASSLGTGAPNQPQHF,TGTGCCAGCAGCTTAGGAACCGGGGCACCGAATCAGCCCCAGCATTTT
TRBJ2-3,-,TRBD2,TRBV9,CASSFGTSGGFYTDTQYF,TGTGCCAGCAGCTTCGGGACTAGCGGGGGTTTCTACACAGATACGCAGTATTTT
TRBJ2-3,-,TRBD2,TRBV5-1,CASSGLAGGTDTQYF,TGCGCCAGCAGCGGACTAGCGGGGGGCACAGATACGCAGTATTTT
TRBJ1-1,-,-,TRBV5-6,CASSLEWGEAFF,TGTGCCAGCAGCTTGGAATGGGGTGAAGCTTTCTTT
TRBJ2-5,few,TRBD2,TRBV20-1,CSALGGWETQYF,TGCAGTGCTTTGGGGGGGTGGGAGACCCAGTACTTC
TRBJ2-5,-,-,TRBV18,CASSPGPSGETQYF,TGTGCCAGCTCACCGGGACCCTCGGGGGAGACCCAGTACTTC
TRBJ2-2,few,-,TRBV9,CASSVASGRPFGLFF,TGTGCCAGCAGCGTAGCTTCTGGCCGACCCTTTGGGCTGTTTTTT
TRBJ1-2,few,-,TRBV5-6,CASSLTAGKPGYTF,TGTGCCAGCAGCTTGACGGCGGGGAAACCCGGCTACACCTTC
TRBJ1-1,few,-,TRBV7-9,CASSFTENTEAFF,TGTGCCAGCAGCTTCACGGAGAACACTGAAGCTTTCTTT
TRBJ2-5,few,-,TRBV27,CASSITPQETQYF,TGTGCCAGCAGTATTACACCCCAAGAGACCCAGTACTTC
TRBJ2-1,few,TRBD1,TRBV29-1,CSVEGGTGTLNEQFF,TGCAGCGTTGAAGGTGGGACAGGGACCTTGAATGAGCAGTTCTTC
TRBJ2-7,few,-,TRBV10-3,CAISEAGSNEQYF,TGTGCCATCAGTGAGGCAGGGTCGAACGAGCAGTACTTC
TRBJ2-1,-,TRBD2,TRBV20-1,CSALTSGGAFYNEQFF,TGCAGTGCCCTTACTAGCGGGGGGGCCTTTTACAATGAGCAGTTCTTC
TRBJ2-1,many,TRBD2,TRBV7-9,CASTPYGRENNEQFF,TGTGCCAGCACCCCCTATGGGAGGGAGAACAATGAGCAGTTCTTC
TRBJ2-5,once,-,TRBV29-1,CSAGKGETQYF,TGCAGCGCAGGGAAGGGGGAGACCCAGTACTTC
TRBJ2-7,few,-,TRBV5-5,CASSLGHGAYEQYF,TGTGCCAGCAGCCTGGGACACGGGGCCTACGAGCAGTACTTC
TRBJ1-5,once,TRBD1,TRBV14,CASSHDRGGSNQPQHF,TGTGCCAGCAGCCATGACAGGGGGGGAAGCAATCAGCCCCAGCATTTT
TRBJ2-3,few,TRBD1,TRBV6-1,CASSRDRAADTQYF,TGTGCCAGCAGCCGGGACAGGGCGGCAGATACGCAGTATTTT